These 20 T cell receptor beta chains originate from one sample sequenced in a study of shared clonotypes between healthy human individuals. Terminally differentiated effector memory CD45RA+ cells were left out of the naive CD8 fraction, which was CD45RO-negative and positively selected for CCR7. TCRdb keeps only in-frame clones here, not all; method: immunoSEQ multiplex PCR. The repertoire holds about 680,000 clones, with just over 90% as singletons. The sample comprised naive CD8+ T cells sorted from blood. These receptors were taken from a man in his thirties or forties in good health.

The table lists this clone with a count of one. This rearrangement joins TRBV5-1 to TRBJ1-4; perhaps TRBD1 as D (5 bases). From germline, CDR1 is SGHRS and CDR2 YFSETQ. The V end was cut by 0 bases, the J end by 0 bases, with 9 bases between. The CDR3 is 16 residues long. The CDR3 region is CASSLGQQATNEKLFF. CDR3 bases: TGCGCCAGCAGCTTGGGACAGCAAGCAACTAATGAAAAACTGTTTTTT.

The rearrangement uses TRBV5-6 and TRBJ2-5, with TRBD2 matching over 10 bases. This CDR3 is built from 15 residues. Germline V lookup: CDR1 SGHDT, CDR2 YYEEEE. V trimming: 2 bases; J trimming: 3 bases; junction bases outside the gene matches: 4. DNA for the CDR3: TGTGCCAGCAGCTTAGCGGGAGGGGGGAAAGAGACCCAGTACTTC. Its protein product is CASSLAGGGKETQYF.

This chain joins TRBV28 and TRBJ2-5, with a weak D call TRBD2 (5 bases). The germline V gene has CDR1 MDHEN and CDR2 SYDVKM. The CDR3 covers 15 residues. Deletions cut 3 bases from V and 5 bases from J, with 16 bases between. CDR3 bases: TGTGCCAGCAGTTTTCGGGGTTGGTTTGAGGAGACCCAGTACTTC. It yields the protein CASSFRGWFEETQYF.

This chain joins TRBV7-9 and TRBJ2-4; perhaps TRBD2 as D (6 bases). CDR3 length equals 13 residues. With 5 bases removed from V and 7 bases from J, the gap between germline ends came to 12 bases. CDR1 SEHNR and CDR2 FQNEAQ come from the germline V gene (reference sequence). The CDR3 region has the DNA TGTGCCAGCAGCCCAGGAGGGGTGAACATTCAGTACTTC. This codes for CASSPGGVNIQYF.

The gene calls are TRBV27 and TRBJ2-7, with TRBD2 as a possible D gene (5 bases). The CDR3 runs 12 residues. Trimming pared 8 bases from V and 2 bases from J, leaving 10 bases between. The germline CDR1 and CDR2 sequences are MNHEY and SMNVEV (reference sequence). The CDR3 reads CASSDGTYEQYF. CDR3 sequence (DNA): TGTGCCAGCTCTGACGGGACCTACGAGCAGTACTTC.

The chain uses TRBV4-3 and TRBJ1-4; 9 bases line up with TRBD1. The trim removed 4 bases at V and 2 bases at J, leaving 5 bases unmatched. Germline assignment: CDR1 LGHNA and CDR2 YSLEER. There are 16 residues in the CDR3. CDR3 region: CASSRRQGVTNEKLFF. CDR3 DNA: TGCGCCAGCAGCCGAAGACAGGGGGTCACTAATGAAAAACTGTTTTTT.

In DNA, the CDR3 is TGTGCCAGCAGCGTAAACAGGGGTTCCTACAATGAGCAGTTCTTC. Encoded protein: CASSVNRGSYNEQFF. The chain combines TRBV13 with TRBJ2-1, with TRBD1 matching over 7 bases. There are 15 residues in the CDR3. The germline V gene encodes CDR1 PRHDT and CDR2 FYEKMQ (reference sequence). The ends lost 5 bases at V and 1 base at J; junction bases unmatched: 5.

This rearrangement joins TRBV28 to TRBJ1-2; TRBD1 is a possible D gene (6 bases). The ends were cut back, 5 bases at V and 3 bases at J, with 19 bases in the middle. The CDR3 runs 16 residues. The germline gives CDR1 MDHEN, CDR2 SYDVKM. For the CDR3, the DNA is TGTGCCAGCAGTGGAAAGGGGGACGGCTACTACTATGGCTACACCTTC. Amino acids: CASSGKGDGYYYGYTF.

About this clone itself: The sample has other DNA sequences that encode this CDR3 too. The gene calls are TRBV19 and TRBJ2-7; weak D call: TRBD2 (6 bases). V lost 5 bases and J 1 base, leaving 15 bases between the germline ends. Germline V CDR1 and CDR2: LNHDA, SQIVND (reference sequence). The CDR3 extends over 15 amino acids. CDR3: CASSRGRSLSYEQYF. DNA of the CDR3: TGTGCCAGTAGTCGGGGGAGGTCGCTATCCTACGAGCAGTACTTC.

The V call is TRBV6-1, the J call TRBJ2-1; D remains ambiguous. The CDR3 has 12 amino acids. Trimming pared 2 bases from V and 12 bases from J, leaving 11 bases between. Germline CDR1 MNHNS, CDR2 SASEGT. CDR3 sequence (DNA): TGTGCCAGCAGTGAATATGGGTCTAGGCAGTTCTTC. Translating gives CASSEYGSRQFF.

The chain carries TRBV4-1 and TRBJ2-4, with 14 bases matching TRBD2. Germline CDR1 is MGHRA and CDR2 is YSYEKL. V dropped 0 bases and J dropped 9; count of bases not matched to a gene: 7. The CDR3 runs 17 residues. The DNA of the CDR3 is TGCGCCAGCAGCCAAGAAGGGACTAGCGGGAGCTTAGGCATTCAGTACTTC. Translated, it gives CASSQEGTSGSLGIQYF.

The chain is built from TRBV15 and TRBJ2-1; D is possibly TRBD1 (6 bases). The CDR3 consists of 15 residues. Germline V lookup: CDR1 LNHNV, CDR2 YYDKDF (reference sequence). The germline V and J ends were trimmed by 5 bases and 0 bases, with 11 bases remaining between them. The CDR3 region has the DNA TGTGCCACCAGCGAACAGGGTACCTCCTACAATGAGCAGTTCTTC. Its translation: CATSEQGTSYNEQFF.

This chain links TRBV5-1 with TRBJ2-7, with a tentative D call TRBD2 (5 bases). The CDR3 has 15 residues. CDR1 SGHRS and CDR2 YFSETQ come from the germline V gene. V was pared by 4 bases and J by 4 bases, with 18 bases between. In DNA, the CDR3 is TGCGCCAGCAGCCCTGAGGGAGAGAGAGGGTACGAGCAGTACTTC. Protein sequence: CASSPEGERGYEQYF.

This chain links TRBV28 with TRBJ2-3; 8 bases map to TRBD1. V lost 3 bases and J lost 4; bases outside the gene matches: 6. Germline V lookup: CDR1 MDHEN, CDR2 SYDVKM. The CDR3 is 15 residues long. This chain's CDR3 is CASSFGTGPSDTQYF. CDR3 coding DNA: TGTGCCAGCAGTTTTGGGACAGGACCATCAGATACGCAGTATTTT.

V usage is TRBV4-1 and J usage is TRBJ2-7, with D perhaps assigned TRBD1 or TRBD2 (6 bases each). This CDR3 region has 16 residues. Trimming took 2 bases from V and 1 from J, leaving 15 bases between them. Germline CDR1 and CDR2: MGHRA and YSYEKL. The CDR3 DNA reads as TGCGCCAGCAGCCAACTCTCAGGGGACTTATCCTACGAGCAGTACTTC. This gives the protein CASSQLSGDLSYEQYF.

The CDR3 is CASSGGPNTSSYNEQFF. CDR3 nucleotide sequence: TGTGCCAGCAGCGGGGGCCCCAATACTAGCTCCTACAATGAGCAGTTCTTC. The chain joins TRBV7-9 to TRBJ2-1; D is possibly TRBD1 (6 bases). V lost 5 bases to trimming and J lost 0 bases, with 17 bases between them. Germline assignment: CDR1 SEHNR and CDR2 FQNEAQ (reference sequence). CDR3 size: 17 residues.

This chain uses TRBV19 with TRBJ1-1; D remains ambiguous. CDR3 size: 13 residues. V shed 1 base and J shed 5 bases, with 8 bases lying between them. Germline V gives CDR1 LNHDA, CDR2 SQIVND (reference sequence). The DNA of the CDR3 is TGTGCCAGTAGTATAGGTGCCTCAACTGAAGCTTTCTTT. Translating it yields CASSIGASTEAFF. The full variable domain, completed using reference TRBV19 and TRBJ1-1, is DGGITQSPKYLFRKEGQNVTLSCEQNLNHDAMYWYRQDPGQGLRLIYYSQIVNDFQKGDIAEGYSVSREKKESFPLTVTSAQKNPTAFYLCASSIGASTEAFFGQGTRLTVV.

The chain joins TRBV4-1 to TRBJ2-1; tentatively, D is TRBD1 (6 bases). The V gene's germline CDR1 is MGHRA and CDR2 YSYEKL. This CDR3 has 12 amino acids. Trimming cost V 4 bases and J 6 bases, with 7 bases left between them. The CDR3 loop is CASSPQGNEQFF. For the CDR3, the DNA is TGCGCCAGCAGCCCACAGGGCAATGAGCAGTTCTTC.

This chain uses TRBV15 with TRBJ2-6; the D is unclear. The CDR3 contains 17 residues. Germline V gene sequence: CDR1 LNHNV, CDR2 YYDKDF (reference sequence). V was shortened by 0 bases and J by 4 bases, with 13 bases between the two germline ends. The DNA of the CDR3 is TGTGCCACCAGCAGAGAGCTTCGGTTGTCAGGGGCCAACGTCCTGACTTTC. Protein: CATSRELRLSGANVLTF.

The rearrangement joins TRBV29-1 to TRBJ2-1; either TRBD1 or TRBD2 may supply D (5 bases each). CDR1 SQVTM and CDR2 ANQGSEA come from the germline V gene. Trimming pared 7 bases from V and 8 bases from J, leaving 6 bases between. This CDR3 region has 9 residues. This CDR3 is CSGGDEQFF. The CDR3, as DNA: TGCAGCGGAGGGGATGAGCAGTTCTTC.